This is a list of T cell receptor beta chains from one sample in a study of blood T cell repertoires in COVID-19. Measured with immunoSEQ multiplex PCR; TCRdb has only the in-frame clones, and not every one. Of fewer than 150,000 clones in the sample, 84% were seen once. Sequencing input: PBMCs or T cells enriched from blood (not recorded which). All receptors derive from a man aged 50 to 59 in a cohort exposed to, infected with or recovered from COVID-19 (not recorded which). Each CDR3 is given with its conserved first and last residue. D genes are given only for firm matches. Only some rows state a clone size, as once, few, many or a class for expanded clones.

length	J	size	D	V	CDR3	DNA
16	TRBJ1-1	-	TRBD1	TRBV6-6	CASRGRDRGAFTEAFF	TGTGCCAGCAGGGGCCGGGACAGGGGAGCTTTCACTGAAGCTTTCTTT
14	TRBJ2-1	-	-	TRBV13	CASSRMVVGDEQFF	TGTGCCAGCAGCCGTATGGTCGTGGGAGATGAGCAGTTCTTC
11	TRBJ2-7	few	-	TRBV9	CASSDLNEQYF	TGTGCCAGCAGCGACTTGAACGAGCAGTACTTC
16	TRBJ2-2	few	TRBD1	TRBV7-2	CASSSLGQLNTGELFF	TGTGCCAGCAGCTCCCTGGGACAGTTGAACACCGGGGAGCTGTTTTTT
15	TRBJ2-6	-	-	TRBV7-9	CASSRSVAGANVLTF	TGTGCCAGCAGCCGATCCGTGGCAGGGGCCAACGTCCTGACTTTC
12	TRBJ1-2	-	-	TRBV19	CASRAAYYGYTF	TGTGCCAGTAGGGCGGCGTACTATGGCTACACCTTC
12	TRBJ2-7	-	-	TRBV28	CASTTAKYEQYF	TGTGCCAGCACGACAGCTAAGTACGAGCAGTACTTC
13	TRBJ2-7	-	-	TRBV28	CASRSPGGYEQYF	TGTGCCAGCAGGTCCCCAGGGGGGTACGAGCAGTACTTC
14	TRBJ1-5	few	TRBD1	TRBV2	CASRQDRGEMAQHF	TGTGCCAGCAGGCAGGACAGGGGCGAAATGGCCCAGCATTTT
16	TRBJ1-5	few	-	TRBV7-9	CASSLGGSDINQPQHF	TGTGCCAGCAGCTTAGGGGGCAGTGACATTAATCAGCCCCAGCATTTT
12	TRBJ2-7	-	-	TRBV3-1/TRBV3-2	CASSQDLREQYF	TGTGCCAGCAGCCAAGATCTCCGGGAGCAGTACTTC
13	TRBJ1-5	-	-	TRBV12-3/TRBV12-4	CASSQGEGQPQHF	TGTGCCAGCAGTCAAGGGGAAGGGCAGCCCCAGCATTTT
13	TRBJ1-1	-	-	TRBV30	CAWSYSYNTEAFF	TGTGCCTGGAGTTACAGCTACAACACTGAAGCTTTCTTT
12	TRBJ1-1	few	-	TRBV14	CASSQDSFEAFF	TGTGCCAGCAGCCAAGATAGTTTTGAAGCTTTCTTT
14	TRBJ1-2	-	-	TRBV9	CASSVDIFPYGYTF	TGTGCCAGCAGCGTAGACATCTTCCCCTATGGCTACACCTTC
16	TRBJ2-3	-	TRBD1	TRBV7-3	CASSCPPGQGTDTQYF	TGTGCCAGCAGCTGTCCGCCGGGACAGGGCACAGATACGCAGTATTTT
15	TRBJ1-1	-	-	TRBV3-1/TRBV3-2	CASSQDWGTGSEAFF	TGTGCCAGCAGCCAAGACTGGGGAACAGGGTCTGAAGCTTTCTTT
14	TRBJ1-1	-	TRBD1	TRBV7-9	CASSFGTGDTEAFF	TGTGCCAGCAGCTTCGGGACAGGGGACACTGAAGCTTTCTTT
18	TRBJ2-1	-	TRBD2	TRBV5-6	CASRGGAGSAGTYNEQFF	TGTGCCAGCAGGGGCGGGGCGGGTTCAGCGGGAACCTACAATGAGCAGTTCTTC
15	TRBJ1-2	once	-	TRBV25-1	CASSASGAPLYGYTF	TGTGCCAGCAGTGCCTCAGGGGCCCCTCTCTATGGCTACACCTTC
15	TRBJ2-3	-	-	TRBV29-1	CTRKPRDRPTDTQYF	TGCACCAGAAAGCCACGAGACAGGCCCACAGATACGCAGTATTTT